This T cell receptor (beta chain) derives from a study of CD8 T cells in ankylosing spondylitis (dated by TCRdb to 2016 to 2017). Concerning the study at large: To find TCR variants linked to disease, the study profiled T cell receptor beta repertoires in ankylosing spondylitis patients and healthy donors. In total, the full study cohort was made up of over a hundred healthy donors and more than 20 ankylosing spondylitis patients. Samples of peripheral blood were taken, and for ankylosing spondylitis patients, synovial fluid was collected as well. The paper as a whole reports these results and caveats: A CD8+ phenotype was shown by the disease-linked clones, which were found at relatively low frequencies in peripheral blood. A TCR beta motif of about 8 highly homologous amino acid variants appeared characteristic of blood from ankylosing spondylitis patients. The disease-linked clones were reported as significantly enriched in matched synovial fluid samples from ankylosing spondylitis patients. Some motif variants were previously reported in synovial fluid and blood of reactive arthritis patients, suggesting common disease-initiation mechanisms.

Sequencing was carried out with an Illumina HiSeq 2500. Quantitative 5'-RACE with molecular barcodes was the method used to prepare the TCR beta libraries. For the original study's pipeline: Disease-linked TCR variants were identified with a new computational method built on a probabilistic model of VDJ rearrangement. Using fastp trimming at Q25 and MiXCR clonotype assembly, TCRdb reanalyzed the public sequencing data and kept in-frame beta chains. Rows merge per CDR3 protein into single entries with the most common DNA and genes. These V and J calls originate from TCRdb's pipeline instead of the authors' own analysis. Counted in this sample were 270,000 or so distinct CDR3 sequences; more than 15% of them appeared once. The top ten hold approximately 33% of the sample. Spanning cysteine to phenylalanine, the CDR3 consists of 17 amino acids. Only the CDR3 portion is preserved as DNA: 51 bases, with reading frame beginning at the first base. V lost 3 bases and J lost 4 bases, and the count of bases not matched to a germline gene is 12. CDR1 and CDR2 are drawn from the germline V gene: MGHRA, YSYEKL.

This clonotype was picked up many times. The clone's antigen remains unknown. Per-base quality was not reported, and no clone a single base away is much larger than it. This sequence uses TRBV4-1 and TRBJ2-5, with 9 bases aligning to TRBD2. The sample was blood, either unsorted or a sorted T cell fraction (not recorded which). The origin of this receptor is a male donor with ankylosing spondylitis or in good health (not recorded which). In nucleotide form, the sequence is TGCGCCAGCAGCCACCACCCGGGACTAGCATCCCCAGAGACCCAGTACTTC. Its protein reads: CASSHHPGLASPETQYF.